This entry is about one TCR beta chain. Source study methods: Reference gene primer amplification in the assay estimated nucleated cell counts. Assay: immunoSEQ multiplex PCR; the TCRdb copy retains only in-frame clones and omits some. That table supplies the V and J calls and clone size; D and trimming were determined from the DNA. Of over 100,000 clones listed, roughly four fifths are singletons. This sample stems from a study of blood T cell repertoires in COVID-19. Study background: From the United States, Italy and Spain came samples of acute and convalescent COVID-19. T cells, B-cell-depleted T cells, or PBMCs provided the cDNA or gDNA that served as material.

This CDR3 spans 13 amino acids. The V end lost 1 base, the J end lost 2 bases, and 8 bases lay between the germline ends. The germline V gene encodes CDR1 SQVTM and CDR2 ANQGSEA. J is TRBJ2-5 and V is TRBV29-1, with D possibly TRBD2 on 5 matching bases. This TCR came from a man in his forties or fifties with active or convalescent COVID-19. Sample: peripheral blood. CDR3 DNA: TGCAGCGTTGAAGCTAGCTCACAAGAGACCCAGTACTTC. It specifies CSVEASSQETQYF.